The TCR beta chain under discussion was sequenced for a study of graft-versus-host responses after intestinal transplantation (dated by TCRdb to the early 2020s). Turning to the overall study: The transplants that recipients got were multivisceral, liver-intestinal, or isolated intestinal. All recipients received anti-thymocyte globulin induction followed by maintenance tacrolimus and steroids for around three years. Graft-versus-host and host-versus-graft alloreactive T cell clones were tracked in the graft, circulation and bone marrow after intestinal transplantation using bulk TCR-beta CDR3 sequencing. Alloreactive clones were identified by sequencing pre-transplant mixed lymphocyte reaction products and comparing these products with unstimulated pre-transplant donor and recipient T cells. Of the 20 to 25 intestinal transplant recipients enrolled in the cohort, one of whom was a retransplant, a few patients without pretransplant specimens were excluded. A peak of at least 4% donor T cells among recipient peripheral blood mononuclear cells was the definition used for donor T cell macrochimerism. Instead of going to the commercial service, samples from a few later patients were sequenced in-house on an Illumina MiSeq and processed with MiXCR.

The germline V gene gives CDR1 as SGHRS and CDR2 as YFSETQ. The CDR3 spans 16 residues, from the cysteine through the phenylalanine. The sequence is cut down to CDR3 DNA, 48 bases in frame from base 1. V loses 2 bases at its end and J loses 7 bases; junction bases beyond the gene matches: 13. This clone was seen a handful of times. The antigen this receptor binds is unknown. No qualities accompany the bases; no much larger clone lies one base away. Intraepithelial and lamina propria lymphocytes were isolated from graft specimens using dithiothreitol, EDTA incubations and collagenase D digestion. Serial intestinal graft biopsy specimens collected up to 600 days after transplant underwent bulk TCR-beta sequencing. Libraries were made using the immunoSEQ multiplex PCR assay. High-throughput TCR-beta CDR3 sequencing of genomic DNA from most patients was performed by Adaptive Biotechnologies. The authors' analysis ran thus. Adaptive's ImmunoSEQ software was the source of the TCR sequencing data for 18 patients, while a few other patients were processed with MiXCR and VDJtools. CDR3 nucleotide sequences shared between donor and recipient were removed because their origin could not be assigned. At least 2-fold expansion over unstimulated cells and a minimum CFSE-low frequency of 0.002% (template counts) or 0.001% (read counts) were required for clones to be classified as alloreactive. Mappable clones were those detected in sequenced pre-transplant spleen, lymph node, or MLR CFSE-low populations of the donor or recipient. The cumulative frequency of alloreactive clones was calculated as a percentage of all sequences, weighted by copy number. Drawn from immuneACCESS, this table holds only the in-frame rearrangements with V and J called that TCRdb kept. Clones are partly lost; checked studies trace under half to an unresolved V gene and leave the rest unexplained. V and J calls and clone size are those listed in that table; D and trimming were worked out from the DNA. The sample yields fewer than 20,000 clones; around 77% were counted once. 7.5% to 9% of the sample is in the top ten clones.

Paper-wide results and their limitations: Patients with donor T cell macrochimerism had high GvH to HvG T cell clonal ratios in their allografts. Peak levels of circulating GvH clones were associated with declines in HvG clones early after transplant. GvH clones were detected in recipient bone marrow, and some appeared earlier in ileal mucosa or blood, consistent with an intestinal mucosal origin. The relatively low number and heterogeneity of intestinal transplant patients limited the conclusions.

The sequenced sample was ileum tissue, obtained roughly 490 days after intestinal transplant. Here the chain combines TRBV5-1 and TRBJ2-7; 9 bases in between match TRBD2. This TCR was recovered from a human patient who received an intestinal transplant, so some T cells may come from the graft donor. The bases are TGCGCCAGCAGCTTAGATGGCGGGGGGGCTGTGAGAGAGCAGTACTTC. This translates into CASSLDGGGAVREQYF.